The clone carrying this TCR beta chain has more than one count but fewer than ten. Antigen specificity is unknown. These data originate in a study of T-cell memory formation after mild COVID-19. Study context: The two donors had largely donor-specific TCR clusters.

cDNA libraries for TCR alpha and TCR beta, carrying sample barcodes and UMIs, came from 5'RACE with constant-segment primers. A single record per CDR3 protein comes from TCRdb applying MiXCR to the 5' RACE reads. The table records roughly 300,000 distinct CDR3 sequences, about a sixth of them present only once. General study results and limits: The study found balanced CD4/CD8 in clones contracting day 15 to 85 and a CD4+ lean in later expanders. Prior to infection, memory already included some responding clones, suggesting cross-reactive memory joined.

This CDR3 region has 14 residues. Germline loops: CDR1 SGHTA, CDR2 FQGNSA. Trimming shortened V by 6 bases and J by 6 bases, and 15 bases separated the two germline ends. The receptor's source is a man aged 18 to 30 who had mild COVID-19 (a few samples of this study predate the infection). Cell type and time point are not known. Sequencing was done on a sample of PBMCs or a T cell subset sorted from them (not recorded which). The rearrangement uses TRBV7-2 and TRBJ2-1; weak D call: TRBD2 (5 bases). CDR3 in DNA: TGTGCCAGCAGACCCCTAGCCCCCCGCAATGAGCAGTTCTTC. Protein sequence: CASRPLAPRNEQFF.